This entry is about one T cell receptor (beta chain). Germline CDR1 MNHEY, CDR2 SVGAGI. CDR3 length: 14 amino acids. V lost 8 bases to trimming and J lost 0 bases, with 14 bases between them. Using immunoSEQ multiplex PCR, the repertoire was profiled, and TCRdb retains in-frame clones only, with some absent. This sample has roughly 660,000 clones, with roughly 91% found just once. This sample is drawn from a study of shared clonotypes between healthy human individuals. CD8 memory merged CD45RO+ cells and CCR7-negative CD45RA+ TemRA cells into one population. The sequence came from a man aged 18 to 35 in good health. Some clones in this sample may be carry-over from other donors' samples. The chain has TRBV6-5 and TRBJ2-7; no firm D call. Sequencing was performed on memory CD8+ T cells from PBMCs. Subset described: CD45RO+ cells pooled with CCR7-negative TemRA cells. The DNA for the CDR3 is TGTGCCAGCCGCTACATAGCCCTCTCCTACGAGCAGTACTTC. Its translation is CASRYIALSYEQYF.